This T cell receptor (beta chain) was found in a study of PD-1 blockade in classical Hodgkin lymphoma. Time point indicated: cycle 4 day 1 (C4D1), after more than five weeks of nivolumab. Relapse after autologous stem cell transplantation occurred in every patient, and brentuximab vedotin exposure varied. Germline V gene sequence: CDR1 SGDLS, CDR2 YYNGEE. The V segment lost 2 bases and the J segment 5 bases; nucleotides outside the gene matches: 3. This CDR3 contains 14 residues. The table came from immunoSEQ multiplex PCR; TCRdb's copy has only in-frame clones and leaves some out. The profile shows tens of thousands of clones, 55% to 70% of them singletons. Study conclusions and caveats: It was among complete responders that baseline diversity resembled that of newly diagnosed patients. Relapsed/refractory patients reportedly had the lowest baseline TCR diversity, below newly diagnosed patients, who were below healthy donors.

Comment on this clone: Its antigen remains unknown.

Sequencing was performed on peripheral blood mononuclear cells (PBMCs), taken before the fourth cycle of nivolumab. This chain uses TRBV9 with TRBJ2-7; 11 bases fit TRBD2. This sequence was found in a human donor with classical Hodgkin lymphoma. CDR3 sequence reads: CASSVSGGDHEQYF. CDR3 DNA: TGTGCCAGCAGCGTTAGCGGGGGGGACCACGAGCAGTACTTC.